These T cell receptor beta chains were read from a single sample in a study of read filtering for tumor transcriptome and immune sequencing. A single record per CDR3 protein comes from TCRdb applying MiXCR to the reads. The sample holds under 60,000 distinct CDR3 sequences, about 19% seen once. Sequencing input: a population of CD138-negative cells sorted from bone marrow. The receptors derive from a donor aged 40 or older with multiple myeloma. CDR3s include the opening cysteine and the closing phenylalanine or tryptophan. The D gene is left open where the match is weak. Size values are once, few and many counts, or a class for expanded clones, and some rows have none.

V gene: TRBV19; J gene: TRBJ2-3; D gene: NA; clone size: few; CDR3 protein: CASGQGGTDTQYF; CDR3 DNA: TGTGCCAGTGGGCAAGGTGGGACAGATACGCAGTATTTT
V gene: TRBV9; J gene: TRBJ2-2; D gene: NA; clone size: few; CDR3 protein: CASSDSFNTGELFF; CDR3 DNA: TGTGCCAGCAGTGACAGTTTTAACACCGGGGAGCTGTTTTTT
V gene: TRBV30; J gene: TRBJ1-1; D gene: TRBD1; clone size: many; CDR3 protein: CAWSVGTGYTEAFF; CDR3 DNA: TGTGCCTGGAGTGTAGGGACAGGGTACACTGAAGCTTTCTTT
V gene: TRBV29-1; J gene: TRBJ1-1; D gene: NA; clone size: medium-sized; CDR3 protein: CSVEAGPGMGAFF; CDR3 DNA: TGCAGCGTCGAAGCGGGGCCCGGAATGGGAGCTTTCTTT
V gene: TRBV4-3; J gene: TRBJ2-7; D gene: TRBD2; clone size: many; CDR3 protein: CASSLQGGSSYEQYF; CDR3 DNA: TGCGCCAGCAGCCTCCAGGGCGGGAGCTCCTACGAGCAGTACTTC
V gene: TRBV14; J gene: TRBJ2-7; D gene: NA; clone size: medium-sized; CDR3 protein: CASSQDFFYEQYF; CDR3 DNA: TGTGCCAGCAGCCAAGATTTTTTCTACGAGCAGTACTTC
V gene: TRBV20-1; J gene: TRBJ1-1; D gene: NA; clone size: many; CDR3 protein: CSASKGPEAFF; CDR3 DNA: TGCAGTGCTAGTAAGGGGCCTGAAGCTTTCTTT
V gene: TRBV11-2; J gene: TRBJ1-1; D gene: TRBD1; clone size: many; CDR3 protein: CASRDRDHYTEAFF; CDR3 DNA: TGTGCCAGCCGAGACAGGGACCATTACACTGAAGCTTTCTTT
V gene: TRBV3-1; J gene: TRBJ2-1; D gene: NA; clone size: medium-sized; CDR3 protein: CASSQESRWGIEQFF; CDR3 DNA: TGTGCCAGCAGCCAAGAGAGCCGGTGGGGGATAGAGCAGTTCTTC
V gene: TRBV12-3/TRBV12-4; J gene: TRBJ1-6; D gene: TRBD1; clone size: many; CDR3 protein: CASRGTGTYNSPLHF; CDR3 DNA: TGTGCCAGCAGGGGGACAGGGACCTATAATTCACCCCTCCACTTT
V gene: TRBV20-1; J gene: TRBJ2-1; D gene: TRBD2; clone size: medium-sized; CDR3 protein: CSALAGGAYNEQFF; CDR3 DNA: TGCAGTGCCTTAGCGGGAGGCGCCTACAATGAGCAGTTCTTC
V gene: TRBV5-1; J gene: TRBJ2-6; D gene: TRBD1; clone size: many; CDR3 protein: CASSLGGRQGSGANVLTF; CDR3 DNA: TGCGCCAGCAGCTTGGGGGGCAGACAGGGCAGTGGGGCCAACGTCCTGACTTTC
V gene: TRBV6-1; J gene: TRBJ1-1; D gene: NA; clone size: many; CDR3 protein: CASSEDRSDTEAFF; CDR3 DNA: TGTGCCAGCAGTGAGGACAGAAGCGACACTGAAGCTTTCTTT
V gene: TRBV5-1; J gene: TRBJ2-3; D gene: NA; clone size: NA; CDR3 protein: CTSSLGDPQDTQYF; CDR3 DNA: TGCACCAGCAGCCTTGGAGACCCCCAAGATACGCAGTATTTT
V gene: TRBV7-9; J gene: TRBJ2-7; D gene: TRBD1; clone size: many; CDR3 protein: CASSLTGNEQYF; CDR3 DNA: TGTGCCAGCAGCCTGACAGGGAACGAGCAGTACTTC
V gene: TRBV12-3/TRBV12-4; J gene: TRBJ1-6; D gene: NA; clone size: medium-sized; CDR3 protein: CASSLWSNSPLHF; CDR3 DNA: TGTGCCAGCAGTTTATGGTCCAATTCACCCCTCCACTTT
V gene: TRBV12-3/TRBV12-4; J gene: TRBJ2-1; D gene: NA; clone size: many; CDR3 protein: CASSLYQSSYNEQFF; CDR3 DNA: TGTGCCAGCAGCTTATACCAAAGCTCCTACAATGAGCAGTTCTTC
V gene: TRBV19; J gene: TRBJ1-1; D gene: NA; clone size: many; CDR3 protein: CASSNVFMNTEAFF; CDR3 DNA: TGTGCCAGTAGTAATGTCTTCATGAACACTGAAGCTTTCTTT
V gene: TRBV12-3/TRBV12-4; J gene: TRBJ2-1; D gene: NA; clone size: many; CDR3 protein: CASSAGTSYNEQFF; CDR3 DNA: TGTGCCAGCAGCGCCGGGACGAGTTACAATGAGCAGTTCTTC
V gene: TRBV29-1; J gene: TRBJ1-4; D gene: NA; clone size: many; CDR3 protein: CSVQGPNEKLFF; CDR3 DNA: TGCAGCGTTCAGGGCCCCAATGAAAAACTGTTTTTT
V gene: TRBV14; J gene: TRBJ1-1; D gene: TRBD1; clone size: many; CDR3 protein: CASSLLGQGARYTEAFF; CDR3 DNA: TGTGCCAGCAGCCTTCTCGGGCAGGGGGCGAGGTACACTGAAGCTTTCTTT
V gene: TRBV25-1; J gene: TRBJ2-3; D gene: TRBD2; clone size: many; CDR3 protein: CASSSAALAGGTDTQYF; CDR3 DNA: TGTGCCAGCAGTTCTGCGGCCCTAGCGGGGGGCACAGATACGCAGTATTTT
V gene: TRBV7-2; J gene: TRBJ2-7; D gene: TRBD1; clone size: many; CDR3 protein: CASSFHRDRGLGEQYF; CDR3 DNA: TGTGCCAGCAGCTTCCACCGGGACAGGGGGCTGGGCGAGCAGTACTTC
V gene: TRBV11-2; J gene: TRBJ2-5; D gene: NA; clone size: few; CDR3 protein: CASSLLPQETQYF; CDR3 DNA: TGTGCCAGCAGCTTACTCCCCCAAGAGACCCAGTACTTC
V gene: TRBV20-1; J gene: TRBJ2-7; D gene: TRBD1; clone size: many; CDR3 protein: CSAKGAGEQYF; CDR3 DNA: TGCAGTGCCAAGGGGGCGGGCGAGCAGTACTTC
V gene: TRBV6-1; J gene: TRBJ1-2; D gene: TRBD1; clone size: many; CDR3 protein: CASRLQGRNYGYTF; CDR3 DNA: TGTGCCAGCAGACTACAGGGGAGGAACTATGGCTACACCTTC
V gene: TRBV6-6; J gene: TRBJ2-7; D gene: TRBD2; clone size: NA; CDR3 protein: CASRSTSGTLEQYF; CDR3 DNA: TGTGCCAGCAGGTCGACTAGCGGAACTCTTGAGCAGTACTTC
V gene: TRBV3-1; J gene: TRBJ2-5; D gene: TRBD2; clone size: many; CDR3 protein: CASSPPTLTSGSRQETQYF; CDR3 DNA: TGTGCCAGCAGCCCGCCGACATTGACTAGCGGGAGTAGGCAAGAGACCCAGTACTTC
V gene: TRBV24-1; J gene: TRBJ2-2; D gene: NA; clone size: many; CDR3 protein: CATSDWGEPSGELFF; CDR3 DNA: TGTGCCACCAGTGATTGGGGCGAACCGAGCGGGGAGCTGTTTTTT
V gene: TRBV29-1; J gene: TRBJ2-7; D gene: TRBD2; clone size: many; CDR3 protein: CSVGGTSGAVSYEQYF; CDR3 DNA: TGCAGCGTTGGTGGGACTAGCGGTGCAGTATCCTACGAGCAGTACTTC
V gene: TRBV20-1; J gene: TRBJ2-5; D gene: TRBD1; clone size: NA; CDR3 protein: CSALSAGTGEETQYF; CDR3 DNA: TGCAGTGCCTTATCGGCCGGGACAGGGGAAGAGACCCAGTACTTC
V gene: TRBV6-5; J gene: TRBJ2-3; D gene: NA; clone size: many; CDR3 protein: CASKRQVTDTQYF; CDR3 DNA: TGTGCCAGCAAACGACAGGTCACAGATACGCAGTATTTT
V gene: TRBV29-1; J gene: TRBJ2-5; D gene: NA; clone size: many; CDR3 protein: CSVVRGLDETQYF; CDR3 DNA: TGCAGCGTTGTTCGCGGGTTAGACGAGACCCAGTACTTC
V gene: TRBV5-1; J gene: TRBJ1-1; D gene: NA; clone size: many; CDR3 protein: CASSLRGDTEAFF; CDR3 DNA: TGCGCCAGCAGCTTGAGGGGGGACACTGAAGCTTTCTTT
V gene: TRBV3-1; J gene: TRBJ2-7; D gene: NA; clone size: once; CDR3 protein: CASCFNAGYEQYF; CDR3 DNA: TGTGCCAGCTGCTTCAACGCGGGGTACGAGCAGTACTTC